This entry concerns a single T cell receptor (beta chain). The antigen remains unidentified. The source of the sample is a study of shared clonotypes between healthy human individuals. At the level of the study: Used for every donor were three CD4 naive, three CD4 memory, two CD8 naive and one CD8 memory plate. General study results and limits: Relative to clonotypes present in all four donors, those not shared had lower generation probabilities. Across a handful of donors, naive CD4 shared 5% to 6%, naive CD8 more than 3%, memory CD4 roughly 2.5%, memory CD8 about 0.4%.

Each sorted subset replicate got 200 ng genomic DNA, tens of thousands of genomes. Sequenced by immunoSEQ multiplex PCR; TCRdb stores in-frame clones only, minus some. The sample includes about 2.1 million clones, 85% to 95% seen only once; the top ten take less than 2%. CD45RO negativity and positive selection for CCR7 defined naive CD8 cells, a population that excluded terminally differentiated effector memory CD45RA+ cells. Germline lookup yields CDR1 SGHVS and CDR2 FQNEAQ. The CDR3 contains 14 residues. V lost 7 bases to trimming and J lost 1 base, with 11 bases between them. This chain joins TRBV7-8 and TRBJ1-5; D uncertain. The sample was naive CD8+ T cells from PBMCs. The receptor was derived from a man aged 18 to 30 in good health. Some clones in this sample may be carry-over from other donors' samples. CDR3 loop: CASTRRGSNQPQHF. CDR3 coding DNA: TGTGCCAGCACTCGGCGAGGGAGCAATCAGCCCCAGCATTTT.